This TCR beta chain was recorded in a study of T cells in Graves' hyperthyroidism and ophthalmopathy. The CDR3 runs 12 residues. Germline CDR1 is KGHDR and CDR2 is SFDVKD. Trimming pared 4 bases from V and 4 bases from J, leaving 4 bases between. This clonotype was detected ten times or more. Researchers amplified the TCR beta CDR3 regions from RNA transcripts. HTBI primers were used for first-round RT-PCR of the TCR CDR3. One entry per CDR3 protein results from TCRdb running MiXCR on the multiplex PCR reads. The table has about 290,000 distinct CDR3 sequences, roughly 15% seen once. Sequenced input: blood. The sequence was obtained from a middle-aged woman with Graves' hyperthyroidism. The chain uses TRBV24-1 and TRBJ2-1; D not resolved. CDR3 in DNA: TGTGCCACCAGTGAGGGATACAATGAGCAGTTCTTC. It translates to CATSEGYNEQFF.